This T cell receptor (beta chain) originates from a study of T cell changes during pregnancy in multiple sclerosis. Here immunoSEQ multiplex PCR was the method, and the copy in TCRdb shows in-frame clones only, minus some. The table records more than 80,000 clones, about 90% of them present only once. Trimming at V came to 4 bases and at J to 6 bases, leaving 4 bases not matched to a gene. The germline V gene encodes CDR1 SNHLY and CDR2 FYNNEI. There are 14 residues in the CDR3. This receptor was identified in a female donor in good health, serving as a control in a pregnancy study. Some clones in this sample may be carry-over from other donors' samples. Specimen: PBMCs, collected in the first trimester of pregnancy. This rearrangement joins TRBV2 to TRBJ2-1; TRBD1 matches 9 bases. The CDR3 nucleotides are TGTGCCAGCAGTGGGGGACAGGGCGGCAATGAGCAGTTCTTC. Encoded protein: CASSGGQGGNEQFF.